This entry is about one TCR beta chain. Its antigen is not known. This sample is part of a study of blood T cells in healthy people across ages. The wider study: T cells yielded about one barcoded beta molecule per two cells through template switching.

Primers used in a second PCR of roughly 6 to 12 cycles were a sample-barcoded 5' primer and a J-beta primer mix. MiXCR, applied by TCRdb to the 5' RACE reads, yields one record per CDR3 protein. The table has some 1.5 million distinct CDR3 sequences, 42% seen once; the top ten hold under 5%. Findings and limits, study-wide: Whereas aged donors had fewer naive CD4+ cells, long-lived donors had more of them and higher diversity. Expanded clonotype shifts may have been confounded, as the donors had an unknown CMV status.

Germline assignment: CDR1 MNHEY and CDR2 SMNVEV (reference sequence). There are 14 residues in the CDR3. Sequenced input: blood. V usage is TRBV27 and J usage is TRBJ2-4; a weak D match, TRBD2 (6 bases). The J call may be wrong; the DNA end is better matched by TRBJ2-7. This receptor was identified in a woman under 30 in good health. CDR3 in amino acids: CASRLRRDSGEQYF. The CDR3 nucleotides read TGTGCCAGCAGGTTGCGGCGGGACTCCGGCGAGCAGTACTTC.